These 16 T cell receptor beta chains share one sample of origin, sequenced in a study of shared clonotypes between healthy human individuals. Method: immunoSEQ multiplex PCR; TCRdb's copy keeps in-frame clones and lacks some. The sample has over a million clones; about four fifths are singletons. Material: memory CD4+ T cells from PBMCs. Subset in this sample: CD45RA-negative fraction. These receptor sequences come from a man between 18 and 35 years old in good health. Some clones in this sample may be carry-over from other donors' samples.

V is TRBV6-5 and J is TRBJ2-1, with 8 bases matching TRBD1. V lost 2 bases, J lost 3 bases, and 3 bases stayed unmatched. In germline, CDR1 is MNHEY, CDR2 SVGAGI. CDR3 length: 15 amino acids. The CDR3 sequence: CASSYQDRDYNEQFF. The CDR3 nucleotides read TGTGCCAGCAGTTACCAGGACAGGGACTACAATGAGCAGTTCTTC.

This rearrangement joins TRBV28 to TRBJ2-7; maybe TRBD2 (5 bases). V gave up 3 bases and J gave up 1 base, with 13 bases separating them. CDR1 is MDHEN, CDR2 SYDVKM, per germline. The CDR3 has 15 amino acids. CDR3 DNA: TGTGCCAGCAGTTTCGTGGCGGGCCTATCCTACGAGCAGTACTTC. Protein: CASSFVAGLSYEQYF. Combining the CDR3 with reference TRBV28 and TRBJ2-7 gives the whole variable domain DVKVTQSSRYLVKRTGEKVFLECVQDMDHENMFWYRQDPGLGLRLIYFSYDVKMKEKGDIPEGYSVSREKKERFSLILESASTNQTSMYLCASSFVAGLSYEQYFGPGTRLTVT.

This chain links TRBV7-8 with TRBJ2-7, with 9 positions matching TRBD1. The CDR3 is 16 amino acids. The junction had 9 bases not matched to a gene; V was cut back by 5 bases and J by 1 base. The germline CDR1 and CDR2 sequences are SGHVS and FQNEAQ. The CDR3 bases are TGTGCCAGCAGCACGCCGGGACAGGGAGCTTCCTACGAGCAGTACTTC. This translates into CASSTPGQGASYEQYF. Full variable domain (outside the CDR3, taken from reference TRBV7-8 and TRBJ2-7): GAGVSQSPRYKVAKRGQDVALRCDPISGHVSLFWYQQALGQGPEFLTYFQNEAQLDKSGLPSDRFFAERPEGSVSTLKIQRTQQEDSAVYLCASSTPGQGASYEQYFGPGTRLTVT.

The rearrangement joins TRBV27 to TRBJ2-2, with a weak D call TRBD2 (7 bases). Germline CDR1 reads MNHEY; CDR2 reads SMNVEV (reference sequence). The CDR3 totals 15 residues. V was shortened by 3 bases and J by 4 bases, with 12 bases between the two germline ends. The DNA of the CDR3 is TGTGCCAGCAGTTTGGAGGGGGGGTCCACCGGGGAGCTGTTTTTT. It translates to CASSLEGGSTGELFF.

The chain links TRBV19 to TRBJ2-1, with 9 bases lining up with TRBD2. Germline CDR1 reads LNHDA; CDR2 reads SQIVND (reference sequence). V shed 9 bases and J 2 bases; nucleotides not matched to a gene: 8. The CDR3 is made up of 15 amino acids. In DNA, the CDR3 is TGTGCCAGCCAGAGGGCGGGAGGGGCCTACAATGAGCAGTTCTTC. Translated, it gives CASQRAGGAYNEQFF.

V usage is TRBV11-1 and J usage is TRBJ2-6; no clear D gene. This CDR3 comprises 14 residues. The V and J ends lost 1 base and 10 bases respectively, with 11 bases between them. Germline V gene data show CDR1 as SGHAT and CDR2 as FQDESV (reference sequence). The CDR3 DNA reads TGTGCCAGCAGCTTAGTGTCTCGTGATAACGTCCTGACTTTC. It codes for CASSLVSRDNVLTF.

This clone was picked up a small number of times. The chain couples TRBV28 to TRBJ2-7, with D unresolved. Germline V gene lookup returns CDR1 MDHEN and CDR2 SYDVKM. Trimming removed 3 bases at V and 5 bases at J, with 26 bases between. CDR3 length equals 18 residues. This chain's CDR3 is CASSFIKIGGPRLDEQYF. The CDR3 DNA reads TGTGCCAGCAGTTTTATAAAAATCGGTGGACCGAGGCTCGACGAGCAGTACTTC.

The chain's CDR3 is CASSQRGQGGETQYF. The CDR3 DNA is TGCGCCAGCAGCCAACGGGGGCAGGGCGGAGAGACCCAGTACTTC. The chain uses TRBV4-3 and TRBJ2-5; D may be TRBD1 or TRBD2 (6 bases each). The CDR3 is 15 amino acids. The germline gives CDR1 LGHNA, CDR2 YSLEER. Trimming removed 2 bases from V and 4 bases from J, with 14 bases in between.

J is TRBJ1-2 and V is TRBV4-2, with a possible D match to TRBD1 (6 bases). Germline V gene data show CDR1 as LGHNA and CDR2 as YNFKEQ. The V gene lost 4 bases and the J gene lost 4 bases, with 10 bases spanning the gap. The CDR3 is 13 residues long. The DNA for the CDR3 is TGTGCCAGCAGCCCGGGGGCGGTCTATGGCTACACCTTC. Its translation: CASSPGAVYGYTF.

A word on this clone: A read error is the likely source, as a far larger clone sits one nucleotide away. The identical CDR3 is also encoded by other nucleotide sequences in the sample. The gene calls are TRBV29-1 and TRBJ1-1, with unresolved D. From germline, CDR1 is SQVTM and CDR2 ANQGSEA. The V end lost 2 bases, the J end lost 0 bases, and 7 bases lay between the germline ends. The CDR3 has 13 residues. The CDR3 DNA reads TGCAGCGTTGAAATTGGGATGAACACTGAAGCTTTCTTT. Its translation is CSVEIGMNTEAFF.

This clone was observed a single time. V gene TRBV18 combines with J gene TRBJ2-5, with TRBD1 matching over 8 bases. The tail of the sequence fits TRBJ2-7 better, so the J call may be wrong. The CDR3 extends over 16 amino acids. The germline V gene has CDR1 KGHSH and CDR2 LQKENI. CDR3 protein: CASSPLGQGAAYEQYF. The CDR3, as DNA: TGTGCCAGCTCACCACTGGGGCAGGGGGCAGCCTACGAGCAGTACTTC.

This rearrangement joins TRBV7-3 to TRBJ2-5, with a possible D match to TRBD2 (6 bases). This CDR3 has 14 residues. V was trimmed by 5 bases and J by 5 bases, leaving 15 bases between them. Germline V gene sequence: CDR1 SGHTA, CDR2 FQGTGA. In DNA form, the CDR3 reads TGTGCCAGCAGCCCGAGCGGGTCCGCGGAGACCCAGTACTTC. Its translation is CASSPSGSAETQYF. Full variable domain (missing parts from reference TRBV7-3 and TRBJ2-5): GAGVSQTPSNKVTEKGKYVELRCDPISGHTALYWYRQSLGQGPEFLIYFQGTGAADDSGLPNDRFFAVRPEGSVSTLKIQRTERGDSAVYLCASSPSGSAETQYFGPGTRLLVL.

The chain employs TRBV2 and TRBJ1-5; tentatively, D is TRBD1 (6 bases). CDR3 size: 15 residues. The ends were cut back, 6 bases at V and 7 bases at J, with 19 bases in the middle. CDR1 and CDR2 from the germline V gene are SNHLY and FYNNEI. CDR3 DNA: TGTGCCAGCAGGCCCGGGGGCCAGTCAGGGCAGCCCCAGCATTTT. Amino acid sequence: CASRPGGQSGQPQHF.

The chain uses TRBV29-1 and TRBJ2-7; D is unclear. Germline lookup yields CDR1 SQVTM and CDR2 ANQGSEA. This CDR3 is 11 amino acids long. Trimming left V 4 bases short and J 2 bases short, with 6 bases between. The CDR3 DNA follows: TGCAGCGTTGGGGTACCCTACGAGCAGTACTTC. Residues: CSVGVPYEQYF.

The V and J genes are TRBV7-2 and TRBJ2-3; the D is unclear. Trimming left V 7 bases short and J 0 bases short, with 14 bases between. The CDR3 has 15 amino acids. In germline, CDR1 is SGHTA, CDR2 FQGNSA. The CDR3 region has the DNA TGTGCCAGCACCCTAGAGAGCACTAGCACAGATACGCAGTATTTT. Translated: CASTLESTSTDTQYF.

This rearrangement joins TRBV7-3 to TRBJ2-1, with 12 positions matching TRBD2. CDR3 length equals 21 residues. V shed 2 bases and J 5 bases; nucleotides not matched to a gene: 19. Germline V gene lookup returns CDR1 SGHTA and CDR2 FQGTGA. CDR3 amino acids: CASSLVAEASGRAGPHNEQFF. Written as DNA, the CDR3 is TGTGCCAGCAGCTTAGTCGCTGAGGCTAGCGGGAGGGCCGGCCCCCACAATGAGCAGTTCTTC.